The next 30 T cell receptor beta chains were all read from a single sample in a study of regulatory dendritic cells for organ transplantation. Method: immunoSEQ multiplex PCR; TCRdb's copy keeps in-frame clones and lacks some. The data contain 25,000 to 35,000 clones, over 60% of them singletons. The specimen sequenced was memory CD4+ T cells from blood. Described subset: CD45RO+ memory T cells. The receptors were sampled from a human donor in good health.

The chain employs TRBV28 and TRBJ2-3; TRBD2 agrees at 8 bases. Per germline, CDR1 MDHEN and CDR2 SYDVKM. There are 19 residues in the CDR3. The ends lost 4 bases at V and 6 bases at J; junction bases unmatched: 21. The CDR3 spells CASSSYGPGVSGSSDTQYF. Written as DNA, the CDR3 is TGTGCCAGCAGTTCTTATGGCCCAGGAGTGAGCGGGAGCTCCGATACGCAGTATTTT.

The V call is TRBV27, the J call TRBJ2-1; 11 bases align to TRBD1. Germline V gene lookup returns CDR1 MNHEY and CDR2 SMNVEV (reference sequence). This CDR3 has 18 amino acids. The V and J ends lost 6 bases and 6 bases, in that order; junction bases with no gene match: 16. Here the CDR3 reads CASSRSTNRDRGFNEQFF. CDR3 bases: TGTGCCAGCAGCCGTTCGACCAACCGGGACAGGGGGTTCAATGAGCAGTTCTTC.

The chain has TRBV28 and TRBJ2-7; D may be TRBD1 (6 bases). The CDR3 covers 11 residues. CDR1 is MDHEN, CDR2 SYDVKM, per germline. The V and J ends lost 2 bases and 12 bases respectively, with 11 bases between them. CDR3 loop: CASSLLGARYF. The CDR3 DNA is TGTGCCAGCAGTTTACTGGGGGCTCGGTACTTC. Together with reference TRBV28 and TRBJ2-7, the CDR3 gives the full variable domain: DVKVTQSSRYLVKRTGEKVFLECVQDMDHENMFWYRQDPGLGLRLIYFSYDVKMKEKGDIPEGYSVSREKKERFSLILESASTNQTSMYLCASSLLGARYFGPGTRLTVT.

The rearrangement links TRBV7-8 to TRBJ1-1; D perhaps matches TRBD1 (5 bases). This CDR3 spans 13 amino acids. The germline gives CDR1 SGHVS, CDR2 FQNEAQ. The ends were cut back, 4 bases at V and 5 bases at J, with 11 bases in the middle. CDR3 in amino acids: CASSSGGGTEAFF. CDR3 nucleotides: TGTGCCAGCAGCTCTGGGGGTGGGACTGAAGCTTTCTTT.

The chain joins TRBV9 to TRBJ2-1, with a possible D match to TRBD2 (6 bases). Per germline, CDR1 SGDLS and CDR2 YYNGEE. V was trimmed by 4 bases and J by 8 bases, leaving 19 bases between them. CDR3 length: 15 residues. The CDR3 spells CASSLTLARVHEQFF. CDR3 nucleotide sequence: TGTGCCAGCAGCTTAACACTAGCTCGGGTCCATGAGCAGTTCTTC.

CDR3 nucleotide sequence: TGCGCCAGCCCGGTCTGGAAGCGGCACTATGGCTACACCTTC. This gives the protein CASPVWKRHYGYTF. The chain employs TRBV10-1 and TRBJ1-2, with D unclear. Germline V lookup: CDR1 WNHNN, CDR2 SYGVQD (reference sequence). The CDR3 spans 14 residues. V was pared by 8 bases and J by 3 bases, with 16 bases between.

The table lists this clone with a count of one. The genes are TRBV6-6 and TRBJ1-1, with D unclear. The CDR3 runs 13 residues. Between the trimmed V and J ends, which lost 2 bases and 4 bases, there was a span of 8 bases. Germline lookup yields CDR1 MNHNY and CDR2 SVGAGI (reference sequence). The CDR3: CASSYDAATEAFF. The DNA of the CDR3 is TGTGCCAGCAGTTACGATGCGGCCACTGAAGCTTTCTTT.

V and J are TRBV6-1 and TRBJ1-2; no firm D call. CDR3 size: 13 residues. Between the trimmed V and J ends, which lost 7 bases and 4 bases, there was a span of 13 bases. Germline values: CDR1 MNHNS, CDR2 SASEGT. In DNA form, the CDR3 reads TGTGCCAGCATGCTTTCCCAGAGCTATGGCTACACCTTC. Translated: CASMLSQSYGYTF.

The CDR3 nucleotides are TGTGCCAGCAGCAAAGGAGGGACAGGAGACTACGAGCAGTACTTC. Translation gives CASSKGGTGDYEQYF. The V call is TRBV21-1, the J call TRBJ2-7; the tabulated D call, TRBD1, remains unverified against the DNA. TRBV21-1 is a listed pseudogene. CDR3 length: 15 residues.

Only one count was recorded for this clone. The V and J genes are TRBV2 and TRBJ2-5; D might be TRBD2 (6 bases). The CDR3 has 13 amino acids. The V gene's germline CDR1 is SNHLY and CDR2 FYNNEI. Between the trimmed V and J ends, which lost 6 bases and 4 bases, there was a span of 12 bases. CDR3 residues: CASRFSGGETQYF. CDR3 nucleotide sequence: TGTGCCAGCAGATTTTCCGGGGGAGAGACCCAGTACTTC.

The chain has TRBV19 and TRBJ2-2; TRBD2 matches at 9 bases. The CDR3 contains 15 residues. CDR1 is LNHDA and CDR2 is SQIVND in the germline V gene (reference sequence). The J segment lost 8 bases and the V segment lost 8 bases, leaving 12 bases of the junction unmatched. The DNA of the CDR3 is TGTGCCAGTCATAATTTAGCGGGGGCGAGAGGGGAGCTGTTTTTT. Translation: CASHNLAGARGELFF.

This clone occurred a few times. The V and J genes are TRBV19 and TRBJ2-2; the D is unclear. V lost 3 bases and J 0 bases, leaving 11 bases between the germline ends. CDR1 LNHDA and CDR2 SQIVND come from the germline V gene (reference sequence). The CDR3 totals 16 residues. This chain's CDR3 is CASSIPLGSNTGELFF. CDR3 nucleotide sequence: TGTGCCAGTAGTATCCCCTTGGGATCGAACACCGGGGAGCTGTTTTTT.

The rearrangement uses TRBV6-1 and TRBJ1-4; unclear D gene. CDR1 MNHNS and CDR2 SASEGT come from the germline V gene. V lost 5 bases and J lost 10, with 8 bases in between. CDR3 length equals 11 residues. This CDR3 reads CASSHTGKLFF. The CDR3, as DNA: TGTGCCAGCAGTCACACGGGAAAACTGTTTTTT.

J is TRBJ2-7 and V is TRBV28, with TRBD2 identical over 12 bases. CDR3 length equals 16 residues. V lost 4 bases, J lost 3 bases, and 7 bases stayed unmatched. The germline V gene has CDR1 MDHEN and CDR2 SYDVKM. The CDR3 protein is CASSSLAGGSYYEQYF. For the CDR3, the DNA is TGTGCCAGCAGTTCACTAGCGGGAGGTTCCTACTACGAGCAGTACTTC.

The chain has TRBV7-5 and TRBJ2-7; whether TRBD2, the table's D call, matches the DNA was not checked. TRBV7-5 represents a pseudogene. This CDR3 contains 12 residues. The CDR3 nucleotides read TGTGCCTTCGGGCGGGGGGAGGAGGAGCAGTACTTC. Translation: CAFGRGEEEQYF.

V is TRBV10-3 and J is TRBJ2-5, with D unclear. V lost 10 bases and J lost 1, with 22 bases in between. The CDR3 sequence is 16 residues long. Germline assignment: CDR1 ENHRY and CDR2 SYGVKD. DNA for the CDR3: TGTGCCACCGCAGCCCGGGCGTCCACACGCCAAGAGACCCAGTACTTC. Protein: CATAARASTRQETQYF.

This clone was detected once. The chain is built from TRBV4-1 and TRBJ2-7, with TRBD1 as a possible D gene (6 bases). CDR1 is MGHRA, CDR2 YSYEKL, per germline. The CDR3 runs 15 residues. V was pared by 1 base and J by 1 base, with 11 bases between. CDR3 sequence reads: CASSQAGGQSYEQYF. The DNA for the CDR3 is TGCGCCAGCAGCCAAGCAGGAGGACAGTCCTACGAGCAGTACTTC.

CDR3 DNA: TGTGCCAGCAGTCCCCGGACTAGCGGGGTAAGGGAGCAGTTCTTC. Residues: CASSPRTSGVREQFF. The chain couples TRBV6-5 to TRBJ2-1; 12 nucleotides agree with TRBD2. CDR1 and CDR2 from the germline V gene are MNHEY and SVGAGI. The CDR3 extends over 15 amino acids. V dropped 5 bases and J dropped 10; count of bases not matched to a gene: 9.

The gene calls are TRBV9 and TRBJ2-1; the D call may be TRBD1 or TRBD2 (5 bases each). This CDR3 has 14 amino acids. Germline assignment: CDR1 SGDLS and CDR2 YYNGEE. The V end lost 1 base, the J end lost 7 bases, and 12 bases lay between the germline ends. CDR3 in amino acids: CASSVWLEGNEQFF. CDR3 sequence (DNA): TGTGCCAGCAGCGTATGGCTAGAGGGGAATGAGCAGTTCTTC.

CDR3 nucleotides: TGTGCCACCAGCAGAGATAGGCAGGCCTACAATGAGCAGTTCTTC. Translated, it gives CATSRDRQAYNEQFF. The rearrangement uses TRBV15 and TRBJ2-1, with unresolved D. V was pared by 0 bases and J by 2 bases, with 8 bases between. CDR1 and CDR2 from the germline V gene are LNHNV and YYDKDF (reference sequence). The CDR3 extends over 15 amino acids.

V usage is TRBV5-1 and J usage is TRBJ2-5; D not certain. CDR3 length: 13 residues. V dropped 0 bases and J dropped 5 bases, with 8 bases sitting between them. The germline gives CDR1 SGHRS, CDR2 YFSETQ. CDR3 protein: CASSLETWETQYF. The CDR3 DNA reads TGCGCCAGCAGCTTGGAGACTTGGGAGACCCAGTACTTC.

The V call is TRBV15, the J call TRBJ1-2; no definite D call. The V gene lost 0 bases and the J gene lost 0 bases, with 11 bases spanning the gap. The CDR3 is made up of 16 amino acids. Germline CDR1 is LNHNV and CDR2 is YYDKDF (reference sequence). This chain's CDR3 is CATSRDRTRANYGYTF. In DNA form, the CDR3 reads TGTGCCACCAGCAGAGATAGGACCCGGGCTAACTATGGCTACACCTTC.

The chain combines TRBV10-2 with TRBJ2-3; 7 bases match TRBD2. The germline V gene has CDR1 WSHSY and CDR2 SAAADI. V dropped 7 bases and J dropped 8; count of bases not matched to a gene: 12. The CDR3 extends over 14 amino acids. The CDR3 is CASKSGILPGTQYF. CDR3 bases: TGCGCCAGCAAAAGCGGGATTTTACCAGGTACGCAGTATTTT.

This chain uses TRBV6-1 with TRBJ1-1; D unresolved. This CDR3 contains 13 residues. The germline V gene encodes CDR1 MNHNS and CDR2 SASEGT. CDR3 in amino acids: CATVFGEDTEAFF. Here the CDR3 DNA reads TGTGCTACAGTCTTCGGAGAGGACACTGAAGCTTTCTTT.

V is TRBV14 and J is TRBJ2-3; no clear D. Between the trimmed V and J ends, which lost 1 base and 2 bases, there was a span of 13 bases. The germline CDR1 and CDR2 sequences are SGHDN and FVKESK. The CDR3 runs 16 residues. The CDR3 loop is CASSQGPGSFTDTQYF. The CDR3 coding sequence is TGTGCCAGCAGCCAAGGTCCGGGCAGCTTCACAGATACGCAGTATTTT. Using reference TRBV14 and TRBJ2-3 for the parts outside the CDR3, the full variable domain is EAGVTQFPSHSVIEKGQTVTLRCDPISGHDNLYWYRRVMGKEIKFLLHFVKESKQDESGMPNNRFLAERTGGTYSTLKVQPAELEDSGVYFCASSQGPGSFTDTQYFGPGTRLTVL.

About this clone itself: At one end the junction does not follow the germline gene, possibly because of a read error. The chain couples TRBV7-7 to TRBJ2-5; possible D gene TRBD1, 6 bases. The germline gives CDR1 SSHAT, CDR2 FNYEAQ (reference sequence). CDR3 length equals 17 residues. The DNA of the CDR3 is TGTGCTAGCAGCTTACGTCCGTCAGGGGCCCTTGGAGAGACCCAGTACTTC. Protein product: CASSLRPSGALGETQYF. Full variable domain (remainder filled in from reference TRBV7-7 and TRBJ2-5): GAGVSQSPRYKVTKRGQDVTLRCDPISSHATLYWYQQALGQGPEFLTYFNYEAQPDKSGLPSDRFSAERPEGSISTLTIQRTEQRDSAMYRCASSLRPSGALGETQYFGPGTRLLVL.

The chain carries TRBV7-2 and TRBJ2-7; D call uncertain. Trimming cost V 6 bases and J 4 bases, with 13 bases left between them. Germline V gene data show CDR1 as SGHTA and CDR2 as FQGNSA. CDR3 length equals 13 residues. CDR3 bases: TGTGCCAGCAGTTTGGGCACGGCGTACGAGCAGTACTTC. Translated: CASSLGTAYEQYF. The full variable domain, rest sourced from reference TRBV7-2 and TRBJ2-7, is GAGVSQSPSNKVTEKGKDVELRCDPISGHTALYWYRQSLGQGLEFLIYFQGNSAPDKSGLPSDRFSAERTGGSVSTLTIQRTQQEDSAVYLCASSLGTAYEQYFGPGTRLTVT.

The V call is TRBV10-3, the J call TRBJ2-1, with TRBD2 identical over 11 bases. Germline V lookup: CDR1 ENHRY, CDR2 SYGVKD. V shed 0 bases and J 7 bases; nucleotides not matched to a gene: 11. The CDR3 length is 18 residues. The CDR3 region has the DNA TGTGCCATCAGTGAGTCTTTTGGGACTAGCGGCCTCGGTAATGAGCAGTTCTTC. It yields the protein CAISESFGTSGLGNEQFF.

This chain uses TRBV6-1 with TRBJ2-7, with D perhaps matching TRBD1 (6 bases). The CDR3 spans 13 residues. V gave up 7 bases and J gave up 3 bases, with 13 bases separating them. Per germline, CDR1 MNHNS and CDR2 SASEGT. The CDR3, as DNA: TGTGCCAGCATAGGAGGCAGGGGCTACGAGCAGTACTTC. It encodes CASIGGRGYEQYF.

The chain carries TRBV20-1 and TRBJ2-1; D is uncertain. V was clipped by 6 bases and J by 3 bases, with 6 bases between them. CDR1 and CDR2 from the germline V gene are DFQATT and SNEGSKA (reference sequence). This CDR3 is built from 11 residues. The CDR3 sequence is CSAANYNEQFF. The DNA for the CDR3 is TGCAGTGCCGCGAACTACAATGAGCAGTTCTTC.